Shown below are 21 T cell receptor beta chains from a single sample sequenced in a study of blood T cell repertoires in COVID-19. The protocol was immunoSEQ multiplex PCR, while the TCRdb copy is restricted to in-frame clones and leaves out a portion. The repertoire holds 650,000 to 800,000 clones, with around 89% as singletons. Sequencing was carried out using peripheral blood. These receptors were obtained from a woman in her late teens or twenties with acute or convalescent COVID-19.

The V gene is TRBV7-3, the J gene TRBJ1-4, with D perhaps TRBD1 (6 bases). Trimming pared 3 bases from V and 6 bases from J, leaving 17 bases between. The CDR3 length is 16 residues. Germline V gene sequence: CDR1 SGHTA, CDR2 FQGTGA. The CDR3 spells CASSFRQVGPYEKLFF. The CDR3 DNA sequence: TGTGCCAGCAGCTTCAGACAGGTGGGACCGTATGAAAAACTGTTTTTT.

The chain employs TRBV19 and TRBJ2-1; perhaps TRBD1 as D (6 bases). The CDR3 runs 12 residues. The germline V gene has CDR1 LNHDA and CDR2 SQIVND (reference sequence). The germline V and J ends were trimmed by 6 bases and 8 bases, with 11 bases remaining between them. CDR3 DNA: TGTGCCAGTAGCCTCCAGGGGCATGAGCAGTTCTTC. Translating it yields CASSLQGHEQFF.

V usage is TRBV10-3 and J usage is TRBJ1-2, with 7 bases identical to TRBD1. V lost 0 bases and J lost 8; bases outside the gene matches: 6. The CDR3 spans 14 residues. In germline, CDR1 is ENHRY, CDR2 SYGVKD. The CDR3 region has the DNA TGTGCCATCAGTGAGTCGAGAAGGGGGCTCGGCTACACCTTC. This translates into CAISESRRGLGYTF.

CDR3 amino acids: CASSQPLRGQRNTEAFF. The CDR3 DNA follows: TGCGCCAGCAGCCAACCACTCAGGGGGCAGCGGAACACTGAAGCTTTCTTT. The rearrangement joins TRBV4-1 to TRBJ1-1; 8 bases map to TRBD1. This CDR3 has 17 amino acids. Looked up from germline, CDR1 is MGHRA and CDR2 is YSYEKL. V shed 2 bases and J 1 base; nucleotides not matched to a gene: 9.

The V and J genes are TRBV10-3 and TRBJ2-5, with D tentatively TRBD2 (5 bases). The ends were cut back, 0 bases at V and 4 bases at J, with 18 bases in the middle. The CDR3 sequence is 17 residues long. The V gene's germline CDR1 is ENHRY and CDR2 SYGVKD. The CDR3 bases are TGTGCCATCAGTGAGTCCCTCCATAAGGACCGGGGAGAGACCCAGTACTTC. This codes for CAISESLHKDRGETQYF.

The gene calls are TRBV19 and TRBJ2-3; TRBD2 agrees at 10 bases. The CDR3 totals 14 residues. Germline CDR1 reads LNHDA; CDR2 reads SQIVND (reference sequence). The trim removed 9 bases at V and 5 bases at J, leaving 8 bases unmatched. The CDR3 DNA reads as TGTGCCAGCCTAGCGGGGGCCCTCGGAGATACGCAGTATTTT. This sequence encodes CASLAGALGDTQYF.

The rearrangement links TRBV7-2 to TRBJ1-5; D remains unclear. Trimming pared 1 base from V and 7 bases from J, leaving 11 bases between. The length of the CDR3 is 14 residues. The germline CDR1 and CDR2 sequences are SGHTA and FQGNSA. CDR3 DNA: TGTGCCAGCAGCTTAGGTCAGTTGTTCCAGCCCCAGCATTTT. It yields the protein CASSLGQLFQPQHF.

This clone was seen only a few times. The chain employs TRBV10-3 and TRBJ2-7, with TRBD2 matching over 8 bases. CDR1 is ENHRY and CDR2 is SYGVKD in the germline V gene. The CDR3 totals 15 residues. The trim removed 0 bases at V and 2 bases at J, leaving 3 bases unmatched. DNA for the CDR3: TGTGCCATCAGTGAGTCGAATAGCGGGGCCTACGAGCAGTACTTC. As protein: CAISESNSGAYEQYF.

The chain combines TRBV4-2 with TRBJ1-2; D is ambiguous. The CDR3 is 15 residues long. Germline values: CDR1 LGHNA, CDR2 YNFKEQ. Trimming removed 4 bases at V and 3 bases at J, with 15 bases between. Here the CDR3 DNA reads TGTGCCAGCAGCCCTCTGCTAGGAACCTACTATGGCTACACCTTC. Amino acid sequence: CASSPLLGTYYGYTF.

The chain links TRBV7-9 to TRBJ2-1, with a possible D match to TRBD2 (5 bases). Trimming stripped 5 bases from V and 7 bases from J, with 9 bases between. This CDR3 spans 12 amino acids. Germline V CDR1 and CDR2: SEHNR, FQNEAQ (reference sequence). The CDR3 DNA follows: TGTGCCAGCAGCCTCGGGAAGAATGAGCAGTTCTTC. Amino acids: CASSLGKNEQFF.

This chain's CDR3 is CASSLLAASYNEQFF. The DNA of the CDR3 is TGTGCCAGCAGCTTACTAGCGGCCTCCTACAATGAGCAGTTCTTC. This chain joins TRBV7-8 and TRBJ2-1; TRBD2 matches at 7 bases. Germline trimming cut 2 bases from V and 0 bases from J; bases unmatched to any gene: 1. The germline CDR1 and CDR2 sequences are SGHVS and FQNEAQ. The CDR3 has 15 residues.

This chain connects TRBV9 to TRBJ1-1; TRBD1 aligns across 10 bases. Germline CDR1 and CDR2: SGDLS and YYNGEE. After removal of 4 bases from V and 5 bases from J, the junction contained 5 bases not matched to a gene. The CDR3 has 14 amino acids. CDR3 residues: CASSPGTGETEAFF. The CDR3 DNA follows: TGTGCCAGCAGCCCAGGGACAGGGGAGACTGAAGCTTTCTTT.

The rearrangement links TRBV9 to TRBJ1-3; D is possibly TRBD1 (5 bases). Germline V lookup: CDR1 SGDLS, CDR2 YYNGEE. V dropped 0 bases and J dropped 0 bases, with 10 bases sitting between them. The CDR3 extends over 16 amino acids. The CDR3 DNA reads TGTGCCAGCAGCGTAGGGGTCGGGGGCTCTGGAAACACCATATATTTT. Translated: CASSVGVGGSGNTIYF.

The CDR3 bases are TGCGCCAGCAGCCAGGGATTGGACAGCTACGAGCAGTACTTC. This sequence encodes CASSQGLDSYEQYF. The J gene is TRBJ2-7, the V gene TRBV4-3; perhaps TRBD1 as D (6 bases). Germline V CDR1 and CDR2: LGHNA, YSLEER. The CDR3 is made up of 14 amino acids. Trimming took off 3 bases at V and 3 bases at J, with 12 bases between the two ends.

J is TRBJ1-1 and V is TRBV6-5; no reliable D call. V was trimmed by 5 bases and J by 5 bases, leaving 12 bases between them. The CDR3 extends over 13 amino acids. Looked up from germline, CDR1 is MNHEY and CDR2 is SVGAGI. The CDR3 DNA sequence: TGTGCCAGCAGTACAGCCCTTGGGACTGAAGCTTTCTTT. Protein sequence: CASSTALGTEAFF.

The chain recombines TRBV28 with TRBJ1-2; no firm D call. Germline V lookup: CDR1 MDHEN, CDR2 SYDVKM. The CDR3 loop spans 16 amino acids. V lost 4 bases to trimming and J lost 3 bases, with 18 bases between them. The CDR3 here is CASSSLPPGAHYGYTF. The DNA of the CDR3 is TGTGCCAGCAGTTCTCTTCCCCCGGGAGCCCACTATGGCTACACCTTC.

V is TRBV30 and J is TRBJ2-2; D is possibly TRBD1 (5 bases). Trimming left V 8 bases short and J 3 bases short, with 19 bases between. This CDR3 spans 15 amino acids. The germline V gene encodes CDR1 GTSNPN and CDR2 SVGIG (reference sequence). The CDR3 DNA is TGTGCCGAAAAGGGGCGGAACTGGGACACCGGGGAGCTGTTTTTT. Its translation: CAEKGRNWDTGELFF.

This clone appeared a single time. The chain combines TRBV20-1 with TRBJ1-2, with TRBD1 as a possible D gene (5 bases). The CDR3 is 12 amino acids. V was trimmed by 3 bases and J by 4 bases, leaving 9 bases between them. Germline-derived CDR1 and CDR2 are DFQATT and SNEGSKA (reference sequence). The CDR3 DNA sequence: TGCAGTGCTAGTGACAGAAGCTATGGCTACACCTTC. This encodes CSASDRSYGYTF.

In its sample, this clone was seen once. The chain employs TRBV7-9 and TRBJ2-3; TRBD2 agrees at 11 bases. V trimming: 5 bases; J trimming: 5 bases; junction bases outside the gene matches: 12. This CDR3 has 17 residues. Germline CDR1 reads SEHNR; CDR2 reads FQNEAQ (reference sequence). The CDR3: CASSPRGSGGARDTQYF. CDR3 bases: TGTGCCAGCAGCCCCCGGGGTAGCGGGGGGGCTAGAGATACGCAGTATTTT.

DNA of the CDR3: TGTGCCAGCACTGGGGGCGTTTCCTCTGGGGCCAACGTCCTGACTTTC. As protein: CASTGGVSSGANVLTF. This chain joins TRBV2 and TRBJ2-6; D might be TRBD1 (6 bases). The CDR3 spans 16 residues. Trimming took off 7 bases at V and 0 bases at J, with 13 bases between the two ends. Germline assignment: CDR1 SNHLY and CDR2 FYNNEI.

The chain employs TRBV9 and TRBJ1-2; 7 bases are a match to TRBD1. The CDR3 contains 14 residues. Germline V gene lookup returns CDR1 SGDLS and CDR2 YYNGEE. Losses at the gene ends were 0 bases for V and 11 bases for J; bases not matched to a gene: 10. The CDR3 nucleotides are TGTGCCAGCAGCGTAGTGGGGACAGAAACTACATACACCTTC. Its protein is CASSVVGTETTYTF. The complete variable domain, with remaining parts taken from reference TRBV9 and TRBJ1-2, reads DSGVTQTPKHLITATGQRVTLRCSPRSGDLSVYWYQQSLDQGLQFLIQYYNGEERAKGNILERFSAQQFPDLHSELNLSSLELGDSALYFCASSVVGTETTYTFGSGTRLTVV.